These T cell receptor beta chains were read from a single sample in a study of blood T cell repertoires in COVID-19. Produced via immunoSEQ multiplex PCR; TCRdb's table is partial and in-frame only. The sample has about 220,000 clones; approximately 78% are singletons. The sequenced sample was peripheral blood. The source is a woman in her 70s with COVID-19, enrolled during active disease. CDR3s include the opening cysteine and the closing phenylalanine or tryptophan. A D gene is named only where the DNA matches it firmly. Part of the rows lack a size; the others show once, few, many or a class for expanded clones.

NA	TRBJ2-3	NA	TRBV6-2/TRBV6-3	CASSPTRGSTDTQYF	TGTGCCAGCAGCCCAACTAGAGGTAGCACAGATACGCAGTATTTT
NA	TRBJ1-1	NA	TRBV6-2/TRBV6-3	CASSYLPGNTEAFF	TGTGCCAGCAGTTACCTCCCAGGGAACACTGAAGCTTTCTTT
once	TRBJ1-1	TRBD1	TRBV10-3	CAISEQLTGANTEAFF	TGTGCCATCAGTGAGCAATTGACAGGGGCAAACACTGAAGCTTTCTTT
NA	TRBJ2-7	NA	TRBV3-1/TRBV3-2	CASSQRPRDSYYEQYF	TGTGCCAGCAGCCAACGGCCCCGGGACTCGTACTACGAGCAGTACTTC
NA	TRBJ1-2	NA	TRBV14	CASSQGQNYGYTF	TGTGCCAGCAGCCAAGGACAGAACTATGGCTACACCTTC
once	TRBJ2-7	TRBD2	TRBV2	CASSESRLAGNYEQYF	TGTGCCAGCAGCGAAAGCAGACTAGCGGGAAATTACGAGCAGTACTTC
NA	TRBJ2-7	TRBD1	TRBV7-9	CAPLAGLGGQGIHEQYF	TGTGCCCCACTGGCCGGCCTGGGGGGACAGGGAATACACGAGCAGTACTTC
NA	TRBJ1-4	TRBD1	TRBV5-6	CASSAGQAGEKLFF	TGTGCCAGCAGCGCCGGACAGGCGGGAGAAAAACTGTTTTTT
few	TRBJ1-1	TRBD1	TRBV28	CASSTRDSWNTEAFF	TGTGCCAGCAGTACCCGGGACAGCTGGAACACTGAAGCTTTCTTT
NA	TRBJ1-2	NA	TRBV7-2	CASSSYYGYTF	TGTGCCAGCAGCTCCTACTATGGCTACACCTTC
NA	TRBJ1-6	NA	TRBV6-5	CASSYGRDPNSPLHF	TGTGCCAGCAGTTACGGGAGGGATCCTAATTCACCCCTCCACTTT
NA	TRBJ2-1	NA	TRBV5-1	CASSFQRKSSYNEQFF	TGCGCCAGCAGCTTCCAGCGGAAGAGCTCCTACAATGAGCAGTTCTTC
NA	TRBJ1-1	NA	TRBV6-5	CATMITGNTEAFF	TGTGCCACCATGATAACAGGGAACACTGAAGCTTTCTTT
NA	TRBJ1-6	NA	TRBV9	CASSVDFGGSSYNSPLHF	TGTGCCAGCAGCGTAGATTTTGGAGGGAGCTCCTATAATTCACCCCTCCACTTT
NA	TRBJ2-5	TRBD2	TRBV6-1	CASSSGLAGEETQYF	TGTGCCAGCAGTTCGGGACTAGCGGGAGAAGAGACCCAGTACTTC
NA	TRBJ1-1	NA	TRBV4-1	CASSQVQAMNTEAFF	TGCGCCAGCAGCCAAGTCCAGGCCATGAACACTGAAGCTTTCTTT
once	TRBJ1-6	TRBD1	TRBV11-2	CASSGTGTANSPLHF	TGTGCCAGCAGCGGTACCGGGACAGCGAATTCACCCCTCCACTTT
NA	TRBJ2-7	NA	TRBV30	CAWSVNTYEQYF	TGTGCCTGGAGTGTAAATACCTACGAGCAGTACTTC
NA	TRBJ2-3	NA	TRBV6-4	CASSDSAGDGTDTQYF	TGTGCCAGCAGTGACTCAGCAGGGGATGGCACAGATACGCAGTATTTT
NA	TRBJ2-3	TRBD2	TRBV11-2	CASSPTVLAGALSTQYF	TGTGCCAGCAGCCCTACCGTACTAGCGGGAGCGCTGTCTACGCAGTATTTT
once	TRBJ1-1	TRBD1	TRBV30	CAWSVRAGGRLGTEAFF	TGTGCCTGGAGTGTACGGGCAGGGGGCAGATTAGGGACTGAAGCTTTCTTT
NA	TRBJ2-3	NA	TRBV13	CASSSSPRQVSTDTQYF	TGTGCCAGCAGCTCGTCTCCCCGACAGGTCAGCACAGATACGCAGTATTTT
NA	TRBJ2-5	TRBD2	TRBV7-2	CASSPSRGGEWETQYF	TGTGCCAGCAGCCCGAGTCGCGGGGGAGAGTGGGAGACCCAGTACTTC